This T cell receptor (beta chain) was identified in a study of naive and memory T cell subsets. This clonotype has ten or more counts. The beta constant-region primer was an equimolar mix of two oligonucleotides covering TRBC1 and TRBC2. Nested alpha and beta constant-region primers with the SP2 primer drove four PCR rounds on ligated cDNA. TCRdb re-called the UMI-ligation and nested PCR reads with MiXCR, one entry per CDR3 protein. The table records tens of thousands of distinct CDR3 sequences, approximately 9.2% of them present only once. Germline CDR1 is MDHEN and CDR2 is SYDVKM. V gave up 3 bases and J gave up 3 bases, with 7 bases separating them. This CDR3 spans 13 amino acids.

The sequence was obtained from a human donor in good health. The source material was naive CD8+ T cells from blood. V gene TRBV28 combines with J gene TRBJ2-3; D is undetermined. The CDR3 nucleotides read TGTGCCAGCAGTTTCCAGGTTACAGATACGCAGTATTTT. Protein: CASSFQVTDTQYF.